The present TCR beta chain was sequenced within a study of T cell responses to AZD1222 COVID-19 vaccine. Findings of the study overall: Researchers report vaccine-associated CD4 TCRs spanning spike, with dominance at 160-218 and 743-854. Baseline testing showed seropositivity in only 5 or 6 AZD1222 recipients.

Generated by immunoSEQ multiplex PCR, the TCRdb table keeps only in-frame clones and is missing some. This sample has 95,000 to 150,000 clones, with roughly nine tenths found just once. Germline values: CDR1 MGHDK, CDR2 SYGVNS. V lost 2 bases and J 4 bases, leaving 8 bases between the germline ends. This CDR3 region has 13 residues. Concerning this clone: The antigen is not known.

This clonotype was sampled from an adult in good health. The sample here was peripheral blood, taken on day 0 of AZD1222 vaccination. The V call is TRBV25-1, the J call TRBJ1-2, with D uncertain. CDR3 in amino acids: CASSEEGPYGYTF. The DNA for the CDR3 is TGTGCCAGCAGTGAAGAAGGTCCCTATGGCTACACCTTC.